This entry lists 3 T cell receptor beta chains sequenced from one sample in a study of memory B cells and T cells in multiple sclerosis. The antigens these receptors bind are not known. The protocol was immunoSEQ multiplex PCR, while the TCRdb copy is restricted to in-frame clones and leaves out a portion. In the table there are roughly 12,000 clones, roughly 86% of which are singletons. CFSE-dim autoproliferating and CFSE-high non-proliferating T cells from unstimulated culture were sequenced separately. Cultures began with about 4.6x10^7 CFSE-labeled PBMCs, unstimulated for 7 to 8 days, with replicate wells pooled. The source material was PBMCs from blood kept in culture. The receptors come from a human donor with multiple sclerosis.

V gene TRBV11-2 combines with J gene TRBJ2-5; no firm D call. CDR3 length: 10 amino acids. Trimming removed 3 bases from V and 5 bases from J, with 1 base in between. Germline CDR1 and CDR2: SGHAT and FQNNGV. The CDR3 bases are TGTGCCAGCAGCTTGGAGACCCAGTACTTC. Translating gives CASSLETQYF.

The V and J genes are TRBV9 and TRBJ1-1; D is uncertain. This CDR3 is 16 amino acids long. CDR1 and CDR2 from the germline V gene are SGDLS and YYNGEE. Trimming took 0 bases from V and 3 from J, leaving 15 bases between them. The CDR3 DNA reads TGTGCCAGCAGCGTAGGGATTCTTCCCGGGGACACTGAAGCTTTCTTT. It encodes CASSVGILPGDTEAFF. The full variable domain, with the rest looked up from reference TRBV9 and TRBJ1-1, is DSGVTQTPKHLITATGQRVTLRCSPRSGDLSVYWYQQSLDQGLQFLIQYYNGEERAKGNILERFSAQQFPDLHSELNLSSLELGDSALYFCASSVGILPGDTEAFFGQGTRLTVV.

This clone was seen only a few times. The V call is TRBV19, the J call TRBJ1-4, with D perhaps TRBD1 (6 bases). Germline CDR1 and CDR2: LNHDA and SQIVND (reference sequence). CDR3 length: 14 amino acids. V lost 8 bases and J lost 5, with 15 bases in between. The DNA of the CDR3 is TGTGCCAGTGACGGGGGGCTGAAAAATGAAAAACTGTTTTTT. Protein sequence: CASDGGLKNEKLFF.